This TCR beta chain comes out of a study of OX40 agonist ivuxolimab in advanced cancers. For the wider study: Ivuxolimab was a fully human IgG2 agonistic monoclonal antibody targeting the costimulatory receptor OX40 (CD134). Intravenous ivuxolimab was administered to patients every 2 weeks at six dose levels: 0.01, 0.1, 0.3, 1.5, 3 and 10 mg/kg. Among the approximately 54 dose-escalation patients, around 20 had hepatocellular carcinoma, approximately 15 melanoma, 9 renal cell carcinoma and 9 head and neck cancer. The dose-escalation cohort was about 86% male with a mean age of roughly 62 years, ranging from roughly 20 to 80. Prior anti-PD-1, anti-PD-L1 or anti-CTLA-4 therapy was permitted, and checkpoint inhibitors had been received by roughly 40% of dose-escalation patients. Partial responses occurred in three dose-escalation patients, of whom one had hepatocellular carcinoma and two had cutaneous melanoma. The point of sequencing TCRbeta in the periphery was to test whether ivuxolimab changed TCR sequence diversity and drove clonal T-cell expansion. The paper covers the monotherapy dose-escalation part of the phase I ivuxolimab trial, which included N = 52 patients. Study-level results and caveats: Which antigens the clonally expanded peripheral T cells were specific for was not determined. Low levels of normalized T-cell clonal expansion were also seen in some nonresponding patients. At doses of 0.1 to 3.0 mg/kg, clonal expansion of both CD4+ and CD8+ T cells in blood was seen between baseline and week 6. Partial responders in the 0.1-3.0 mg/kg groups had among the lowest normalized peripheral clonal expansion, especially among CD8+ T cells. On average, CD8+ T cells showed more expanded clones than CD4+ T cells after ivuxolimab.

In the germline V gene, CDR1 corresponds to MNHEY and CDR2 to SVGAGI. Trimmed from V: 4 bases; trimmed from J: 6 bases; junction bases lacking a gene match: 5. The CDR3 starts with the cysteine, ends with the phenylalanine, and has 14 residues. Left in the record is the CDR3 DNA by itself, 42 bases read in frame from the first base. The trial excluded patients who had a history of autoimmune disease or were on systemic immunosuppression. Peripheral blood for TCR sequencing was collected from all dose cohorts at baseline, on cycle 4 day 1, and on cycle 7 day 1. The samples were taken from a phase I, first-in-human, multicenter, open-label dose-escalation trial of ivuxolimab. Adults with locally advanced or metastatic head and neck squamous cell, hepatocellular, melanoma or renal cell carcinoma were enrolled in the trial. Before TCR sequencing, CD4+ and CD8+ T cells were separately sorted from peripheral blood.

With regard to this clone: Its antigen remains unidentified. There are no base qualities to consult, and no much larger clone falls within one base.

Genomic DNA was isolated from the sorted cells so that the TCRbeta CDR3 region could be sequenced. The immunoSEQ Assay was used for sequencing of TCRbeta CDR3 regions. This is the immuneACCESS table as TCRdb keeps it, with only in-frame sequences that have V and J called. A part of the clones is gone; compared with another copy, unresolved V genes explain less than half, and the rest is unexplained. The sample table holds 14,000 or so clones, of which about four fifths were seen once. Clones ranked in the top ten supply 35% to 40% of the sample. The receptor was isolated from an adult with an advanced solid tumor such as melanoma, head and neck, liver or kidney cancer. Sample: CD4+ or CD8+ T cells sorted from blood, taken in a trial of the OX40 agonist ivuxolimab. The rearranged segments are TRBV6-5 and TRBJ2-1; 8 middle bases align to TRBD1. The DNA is TGTGCCAGCAGTTTGACAGGGGCTGGCAATGAGCAGTTCTTC. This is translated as CASSLTGAGNEQFF.